The 22 T cell receptor beta chains below come from one sample, sequenced in a study of blood T cell repertoires in COVID-19. Repertoires were generated with immunoSEQ multiplex PCR, while TCRdb's copy carries only in-frame clones and drops some. The sample includes about 120,000 clones, approximately 84% seen only once; the top ten take around 7.6%. Material for sequencing was peripheral blood. Every receptor here comes from a man between 65 and 79 years old with active or convalescent COVID-19.

This clone was seen once. The chain has TRBV2 and TRBJ1-1, with D hard to call. V was pared by 6 bases and J by 5 bases, with 13 bases between. The CDR3 runs 13 residues. Germline CDR1 reads SNHLY; CDR2 reads FYNNEI. DNA for the CDR3: TGTGCCAGCAGGTCGGACTTACTTACTGAAGCTTTCTTT. Protein product: CASRSDLLTEAFF.

The rearrangement joins TRBV11-2 to TRBJ2-5; the match to TRBD1 covers 12 bases. Germline CDR1 SGHAT, CDR2 FQNNGV. The CDR3 length is 16 residues. J lost 9 bases, V lost 5 bases, and 13 bases had no gene match. The CDR3 here is CASSPSGTGGLRAQYF. For the CDR3, the DNA is TGTGCCAGCAGCCCTTCTGGGACAGGGGGCCTAAGGGCCCAGTACTTC.

V is TRBV19 and J is TRBJ2-3; TRBD1 matches at 10 bases. The J segment lost 5 bases and the V segment lost 7 bases, leaving 3 bases of the junction unmatched. Germline CDR1 is LNHDA and CDR2 is SQIVND (reference sequence). CDR3 length: 13 residues. DNA of the CDR3: TGTGCCAGTAAGGGACAGGGGAAAGATACGCAGTATTTT. Translation: CASKGQGKDTQYF.

The chain is built from TRBV10-3 and TRBJ1-5; no firm D call. Germline CDR1 is ENHRY and CDR2 is SYGVKD. The CDR3 has 13 amino acids. V was trimmed by 2 bases and J by 8 bases, leaving 10 bases between them. DNA of the CDR3: TGTGCCATCAGTGAGGGAGAGATTGAGCCCCAGCATTTT. It is translated as CAISEGEIEPQHF.

The rearrangement uses TRBV2 and TRBJ1-2; D remains unclear. Trimming removed 3 bases from V and 0 bases from J, with 11 bases in between. The germline CDR1 and CDR2 sequences are SNHLY and FYNNEI. The CDR3 length is 15 residues. In nucleotides, the CDR3 is TGTGCCAGCAGTGACGGTTGGAGCTCTAACTATGGCTACACCTTC. It translates to CASSDGWSSNYGYTF.

V gene TRBV5-4 combines with J gene TRBJ2-7; 12 bases map to TRBD2. CDR1 and CDR2 (germline): SGHNT, YYREEE (reference sequence). The J segment lost 5 bases and the V segment lost 4 bases, leaving 4 bases of the junction unmatched. The CDR3 contains 14 residues. CDR3 residues: CASSPTSGSDEQYF. The CDR3 nucleotides read TGTGCCAGCAGCCCGACTAGCGGGAGCGACGAGCAGTACTTC.

The V and J genes are TRBV6-4 and TRBJ2-2, with D tentatively TRBD1 (5 bases). Germline CDR1 MRHNA, CDR2 SNTAGT. The CDR3 has 13 residues. Trimming pared 5 bases from V and 5 bases from J, leaving 9 bases between. The CDR3 loop is CASSSSGTGELFF. The CDR3 nucleotides read TGTGCCAGCAGTTCGTCAGGGACCGGGGAGCTGTTTTTT.

V is TRBV4-2 and J is TRBJ2-7, with 8 bases matching TRBD2. The CDR3 is 15 amino acids. The germline V gene encodes CDR1 LGHNA and CDR2 YNFKEQ. The V gene end was trimmed by 0 bases and the J gene end by 2 bases; junction bases not matched to a gene: 3. CDR3 sequence: CASSQDRGLAYEQYF. CDR3 DNA: TGTGCCAGCAGCCAAGATAGGGGACTAGCCTACGAGCAGTACTTC.

The chain links TRBV5-1 to TRBJ2-7; tentatively, D is TRBD1 (6 bases). Germline V gene lookup returns CDR1 SGHRS and CDR2 YFSETQ. The CDR3 extends over 16 amino acids. Trimming took off 0 bases at V and 3 bases at J, with 16 bases between the two ends. DNA of the CDR3: TGCGCCAGCAGCTTGGCCACCGGGACAATGGACTACGAGCAGTACTTC. It translates to CASSLATGTMDYEQYF.

This clone was recorded a few times. CDR3 sequence (DNA): TGTGCCGTAAAGAGCGGGGGGGCTGATGAGCAGTTCTTC. Translation: CAVKSGGADEQFF. This sequence joins TRBV6-5 and TRBJ2-1; TRBD2 matches at 10 bases. The CDR3 totals 13 residues. Germline values: CDR1 MNHEY, CDR2 SVGAGI. After removal of 11 bases from V and 8 bases from J, the junction contained 9 bases not matched to a gene.

The rearrangement joins TRBV5-6 to TRBJ1-2; no clear D. This CDR3 contains 12 residues. Germline loops: CDR1 SGHDT, CDR2 YYEEEE. The V and J ends lost 4 bases and 4 bases respectively, with 8 bases between them. CDR3 amino acids: CASSAGSYGYTF. The CDR3 region has the DNA TGTGCCAGCAGCGCGGGGTCCTATGGCTACACCTTC. The whole variable domain, filled in from reference TRBV5-6 and TRBJ1-2, reads DAGVTQSPTHLIKTRGQQVTLRCSPKSGHDTVSWYQQALGQGPQFIFQYYEEEERQRGNFPDRFSGHQFPNYSSELNVNALLLGDSALYLCASSAGSYGYTFGSGTRLTVV.

This clone was observed once. This chain links TRBV29-1 with TRBJ2-1; 7 bases are shared with TRBD2. Germline V gives CDR1 SQVTM, CDR2 ANQGSEA. This CDR3 region has 14 residues. This CDR3 is CRTGGGPSYNEQFF. The CDR3 DNA reads as TGCAGGACGGGAGGTGGCCCTTCCTACAATGAGCAGTTCTTC.

The chain combines TRBV29-1 with TRBJ2-3; 12 nucleotides line up with TRBD1. CDR1 is SQVTM, CDR2 ANQGSEA, per germline. The CDR3 sequence is 15 residues long. The junction had 9 bases not matched to a gene; V was cut back by 7 bases and J by 4 bases. CDR3 DNA: TGCAGCGCTTGGGACAGGGGGCGCAAGCCAGATACGCAGTATTTT. This codes for CSAWDRGRKPDTQYF.

V usage is TRBV27 and J usage is TRBJ2-2, with D possibly being TRBD2 (7 bases). The V end was cut by 8 bases, the J end by 3 bases, with 13 bases between. Germline V gene data show CDR1 as MNHEY and CDR2 as SMNVEV (reference sequence). CDR3 length: 14 amino acids. The CDR3 loop is CASGGARDTGELFF. CDR3 DNA sequence: TGTGCCAGCGGGGGGGCAAGAGACACCGGGGAGCTGTTTTTT.

Comment on this clone: Germline and junction disagree at one end, which may indicate a read error. V and J are TRBV5-1 and TRBJ2-1; perhaps TRBD1 as D (6 bases). Germline V lookup: CDR1 SGHRS, CDR2 YFSETQ. The length of the CDR3 is 13 residues. This CDR3 reads CVSRGDTYNEQFF. The CDR3 DNA sequence: TGCGTCAGCAGAGGGGACACCTACAATGAGCAGTTCTTC.

This rearrangement joins TRBV28 to TRBJ2-7, with 10 bases lining up with TRBD1. The V and J ends lost 7 bases and 9 bases, in that order; junction bases with no gene match: 18. Germline V gene sequence: CDR1 MDHEN, CDR2 SYDVKM. This CDR3 comprises 16 residues. CDR3 sequence reads: CASKETGGAYGLGQYF. The CDR3, as DNA: TGTGCCAGCAAGGAGACAGGGGGCGCTTACGGCCTCGGGCAGTACTTC.

The sample holds a few counts of this clone. The V gene is TRBV5-5, the J gene TRBJ1-2; weak D call: TRBD1 (5 bases). The CDR3 spans 14 residues. Trimming shortened V by 0 bases and J by 7 bases, and 13 bases separated the two germline ends. From germline, CDR1 is SGHKS and CDR2 YYEKEE (reference sequence). This CDR3 reads CASSLGSGFGGYTF. The CDR3 DNA sequence: TGTGCCAGCAGCTTGGGGTCAGGGTTTGGTGGCTACACCTTC.

The chain combines TRBV27 with TRBJ1-1, with 7 bases matching TRBD1. Germline V CDR1 and CDR2: MNHEY, SMNVEV (reference sequence). Trimming took 5 bases from V and 3 from J; bases not matched to a gene: 6. The CDR3 runs 14 residues. CDR3 loop: CASSEGAVDTEAFF. CDR3 bases: TGTGCCAGCAGTGAGGGGGCTGTGGACACTGAAGCTTTCTTT.

The rearrangement joins TRBV6-1 to TRBJ1-2, with D maybe TRBD1 (5 bases). The CDR3 is made up of 15 amino acids. The V and J ends lost 2 bases and 4 bases respectively, with 14 bases between them. Germline CDR1 MNHNS, CDR2 SASEGT. The CDR3 spells CASSESRGTSYGYTF. In DNA, the CDR3 is TGTGCCAGCAGTGAATCAAGGGGAACTTCCTATGGCTACACCTTC.

This clone came up a few times. The chain combines TRBV12-3 or TRBV12-4 with TRBJ1-1; D unresolved. Trimming cost V 6 bases and J 4 bases, with 9 bases left between them. The CDR3 loop spans 12 amino acids. In DNA form, the CDR3 reads TGTGCCAGCAGCCCTCGGGTCACTGAAGCTTTCTTT. It is translated as CASSPRVTEAFF.

This clone appeared a single time. The V gene is TRBV5-1, the J gene TRBJ2-7, with TRBD1 matching over 11 bases. The V and J ends lost 4 bases and 5 bases, in that order; junction bases with no gene match: 8. Germline assignment: CDR1 SGHRS and CDR2 YFSETQ. This CDR3 has 15 residues. DNA of the CDR3: TGCGCCAGCAGCACCTCGGGACAGGGGGTTAACGAGCAGTACTTC. It specifies CASSTSGQGVNEQYF.

The chain employs TRBV6-1 and TRBJ2-7; TRBD2 might be the D (5 bases). The CDR3 runs to 16 residues. V was cut by 0 bases and J by 4 bases, with 16 bases left in between. Germline V gene data show CDR1 as MNHNS and CDR2 as SASEGT. CDR3 loop: CASSEALRGSIYEQYF. Here the CDR3 DNA reads TGTGCCAGCAGTGAAGCGCTTCGGGGATCGATTTACGAGCAGTACTTC.